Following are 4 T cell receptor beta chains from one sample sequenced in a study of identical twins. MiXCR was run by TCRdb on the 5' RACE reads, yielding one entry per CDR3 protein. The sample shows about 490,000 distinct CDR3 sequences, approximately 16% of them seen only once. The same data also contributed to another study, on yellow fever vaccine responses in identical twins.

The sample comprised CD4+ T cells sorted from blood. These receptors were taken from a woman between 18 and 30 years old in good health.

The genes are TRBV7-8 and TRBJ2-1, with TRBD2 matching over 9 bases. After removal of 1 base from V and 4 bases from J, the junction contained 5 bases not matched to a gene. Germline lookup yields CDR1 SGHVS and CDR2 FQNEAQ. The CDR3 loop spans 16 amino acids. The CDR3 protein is CASSLGISGGYNEQFF. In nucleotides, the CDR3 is TGTGCCAGCAGCTTAGGCATTAGCGGGGGTTACAATGAGCAGTTCTTC.

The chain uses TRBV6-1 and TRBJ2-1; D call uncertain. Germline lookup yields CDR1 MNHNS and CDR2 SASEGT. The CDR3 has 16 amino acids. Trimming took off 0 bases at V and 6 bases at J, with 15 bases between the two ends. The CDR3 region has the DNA TGTGCCAGCAGTGAAGCGTTAGTCTACGTGGCCAATGAGCAGTTCTTC. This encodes CASSEALVYVANEQFF.

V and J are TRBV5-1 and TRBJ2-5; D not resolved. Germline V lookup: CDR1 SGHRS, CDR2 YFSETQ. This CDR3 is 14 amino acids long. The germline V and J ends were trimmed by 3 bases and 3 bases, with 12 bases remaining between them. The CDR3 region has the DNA TGCGCCAGCAGCTCCCCCCTACAAAAAGAGACCCAGTACTTC. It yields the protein CASSSPLQKETQYF.

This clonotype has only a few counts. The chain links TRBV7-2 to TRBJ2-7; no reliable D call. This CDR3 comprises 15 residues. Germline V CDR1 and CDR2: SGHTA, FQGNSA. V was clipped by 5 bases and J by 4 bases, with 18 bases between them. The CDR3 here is CASSEASSLRYEQYF. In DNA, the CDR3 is TGTGCCAGCAGCGAGGCCAGTTCGCTTCGGTACGAGCAGTACTTC.